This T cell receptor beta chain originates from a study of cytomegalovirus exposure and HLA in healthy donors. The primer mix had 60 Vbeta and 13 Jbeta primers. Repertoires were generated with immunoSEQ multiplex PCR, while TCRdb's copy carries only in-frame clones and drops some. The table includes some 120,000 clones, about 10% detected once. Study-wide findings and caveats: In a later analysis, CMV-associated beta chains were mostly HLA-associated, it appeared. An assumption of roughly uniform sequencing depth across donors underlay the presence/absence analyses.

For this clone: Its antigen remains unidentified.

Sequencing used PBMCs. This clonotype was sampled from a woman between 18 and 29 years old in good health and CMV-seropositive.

The CDR3 bases are TGTGCCAGGGCAGGGGACTACGAGCAGTACTTC. Translated: CARAGDYEQYF. V is TRBV9 and J is TRBJ2-7; D perhaps matches TRBD1 (6 bases). In germline, CDR1 is SGDLS, CDR2 YYNGEE. The CDR3 has 11 residues. The ends were cut back, 8 bases at V and 3 bases at J, with 9 bases in the middle.